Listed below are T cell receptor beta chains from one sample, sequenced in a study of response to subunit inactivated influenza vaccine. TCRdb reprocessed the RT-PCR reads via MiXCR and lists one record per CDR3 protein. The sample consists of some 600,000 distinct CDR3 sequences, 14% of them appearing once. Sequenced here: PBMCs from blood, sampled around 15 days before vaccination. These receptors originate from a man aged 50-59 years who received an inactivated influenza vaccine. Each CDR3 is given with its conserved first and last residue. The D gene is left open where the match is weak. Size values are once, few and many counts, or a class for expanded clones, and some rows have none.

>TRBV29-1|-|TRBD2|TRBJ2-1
CSATSGTSSYNEQFF
TGCAGCGCGACTAGCGGGACTAGCTCCTACAATGAGCAGTTCTTC
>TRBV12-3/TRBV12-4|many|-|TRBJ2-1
CASSLDIKEQFF
TGTGCCAGCAGTTTAGATATCAAAGAGCAGTTCTTC
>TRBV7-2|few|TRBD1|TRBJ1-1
CASSLYIQGTEAFF
TGTGCCAGCAGCTTATATATACAGGGGACCGAAGCTTTCTTT
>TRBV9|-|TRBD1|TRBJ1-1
CASSPGQGSPEAFF
TGTGCCAGCAGCCCTGGACAGGGGAGCCCTGAAGCTTTCTTT
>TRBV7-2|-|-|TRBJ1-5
CASSLAFSSNQPQHF
TGTGCCAGCAGCTTAGCGTTCAGTAGCAATCAGCCCCAGCATTTT
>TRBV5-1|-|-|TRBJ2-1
CASSLSPSSEQFF
TGCGCCAGCAGCTTGAGTCCATCCAGTGAGCAGTTCTTC
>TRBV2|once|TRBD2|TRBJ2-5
CASSAVAGGQETQYF
TGTGCCAGCAGTGCCGTAGCGGGGGGGCAAGAGACCCAGTACTTC
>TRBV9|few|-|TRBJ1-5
CASSVGDNQPQHF
TGTGCCAGCAGCGTAGGGGATAATCAGCCCCAGCATTTT
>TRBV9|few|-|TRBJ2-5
CASSAGAGETQYF
TGTGCCAGCAGCGCAGGGGCCGGGGAGACCCAGTACTTC
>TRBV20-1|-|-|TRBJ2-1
CSASQGHYLGNEQFF
TGCAGTGCTTCCCAGGGCCATTACTTGGGGAATGAGCAGTTCTTC
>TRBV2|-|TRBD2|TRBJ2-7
CASSEGTSGSRYF
TGTGCCAGCAGTGAGGGGACTAGCGGGAGCCGTTACTTC
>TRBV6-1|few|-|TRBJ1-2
CASSGGSNHYGYTF
TGTGCCAGCAGTGGGGGGTCGAACCACTATGGCTACACCTTC
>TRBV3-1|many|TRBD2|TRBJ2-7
CASSQASTSGSYEQYF
TGTGCCAGCAGCCAAGCATCGACTAGCGGGAGCTACGAGCAGTACTTC
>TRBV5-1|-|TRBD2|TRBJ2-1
CASSMGLAGPYNEQFF
TGCGCCAGCAGCATGGGACTAGCGGGGCCCTACAATGAGCAGTTCTTC
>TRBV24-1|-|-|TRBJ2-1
CATSDPLGGNEQFF
TGTGCCACCAGTGATCCCCTTGGAGGGAATGAGCAGTTCTTC
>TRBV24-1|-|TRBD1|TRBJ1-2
CATSDSPDRGNFFYGYTF
TGTGCCACCAGTGATTCCCCGGACAGGGGGAATTTTTTCTATGGCTACACCTTC
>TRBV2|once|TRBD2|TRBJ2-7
CASKPIAGGYEQYF
TGTGCCAGCAAGCCGATAGCGGGGGGCTACGAGCAGTACTTC
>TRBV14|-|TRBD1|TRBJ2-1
CASSTPGQPFNEQFF
TGTGCCAGCAGCACGCCGGGACAGCCGTTCAATGAGCAGTTCTTC
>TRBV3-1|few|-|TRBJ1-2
CASSQVLGLGYGYTF
TGTGCCAGCAGCCAAGTTTTGGGGTTGGGGTATGGCTACACCTTC
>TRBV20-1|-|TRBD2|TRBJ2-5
CSATPAGGPSETQYF
TGCAGTGCCACTCCTGCGGGGGGGCCGTCAGAGACCCAGTACTTC
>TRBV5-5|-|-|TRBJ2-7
CASSLVLDYEQYF
TGTGCCAGCAGCTTGGTGCTGGACTACGAGCAGTACTTC
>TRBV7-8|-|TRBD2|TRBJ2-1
CASSSTGLAAYNEQFF
TGTGCCAGCAGCAGCACGGGACTAGCGGCCTACAATGAGCAGTTCTTC
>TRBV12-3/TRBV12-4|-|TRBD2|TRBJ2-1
CASSLAGGPTEQFF
TGTGCCAGCAGTCTAGCGGGGGGGCCTACTGAGCAGTTCTTC
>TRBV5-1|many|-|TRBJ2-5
CASSLAPRETQYF
TGCGCCAGCAGCTTGGCCCCGAGGGAGACCCAGTACTTC